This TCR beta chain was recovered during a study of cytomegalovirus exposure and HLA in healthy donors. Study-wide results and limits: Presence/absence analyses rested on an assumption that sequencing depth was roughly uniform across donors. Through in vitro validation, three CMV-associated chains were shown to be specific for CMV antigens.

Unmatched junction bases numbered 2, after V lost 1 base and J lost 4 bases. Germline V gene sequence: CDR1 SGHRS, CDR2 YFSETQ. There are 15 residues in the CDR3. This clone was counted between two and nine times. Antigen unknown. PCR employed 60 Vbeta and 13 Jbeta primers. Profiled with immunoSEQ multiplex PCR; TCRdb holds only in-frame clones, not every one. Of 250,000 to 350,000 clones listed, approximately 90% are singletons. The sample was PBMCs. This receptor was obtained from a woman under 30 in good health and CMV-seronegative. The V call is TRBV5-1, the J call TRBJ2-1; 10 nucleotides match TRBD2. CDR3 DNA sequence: TGCGCCAGCAGCTTGCTAGCGGGGGAATACAATGAGCAGTTCTTC. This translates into CASSLLAGEYNEQFF.